A selection of T cell receptor beta chains follows, all from one sample in a study of T cells in Graves' hyperthyroidism and ophthalmopathy. TCRdb analysed the multiplex PCR reads with MiXCR anew, one entry per CDR3 protein. The table lists fewer than 650,000 distinct CDR3 sequences, 40% to 50% of them singletons, with about two fifths in the top ten. The sample was peripheral blood or thyroid tissue (not recorded which). The receptor set was obtained from an adult woman with Graves' disease, either hyperthyroidism or ophthalmopathy (not recorded which). Each CDR3 is given with its conserved first and last residue. The D gene is left open where the match is weak. Expanded clones are given a class, and other clones once, few, many or no size at all.

TRBJ1-1 . few TRBV7-2 CASSLGRTAKTF TGTGCCAGCAGCTTAGGCCGGACAGCCAAGACCTTT
TRBJ2-5 TRBD2 once TRBV15 CATSRDRTREETQYF TGTGCCACCAGCAGAGATCGGACTAGAGAAGAGACCCAGTACTTC
TRBJ1-1 . . TRBV5-1 CASSQIGRKNTEAFF TGCGCCAGCAGCCAGATAGGACGGAAGAACACTGAAGCTTTCTTT
TRBJ2-7 TRBD2 . TRBV6-5 CASSSSHGTSSYEQYF TGTGCCAGCAGTTCTAGCCATGGGACTAGCTCCTACGAGCAGTACTTC
TRBJ1-1 . many TRBV10-3 CAISERGLGAFF TGTGCCATCAGTGAGAGGGGTCTGGGAGCTTTCTTT
TRBJ2-7 TRBD1 . TRBV7-2 CASSQTRQGLGHEQYF TGCGCCAGCAGCCAAACCCGACAGGGCTTGGGGCACGAGCAGTACTTC
TRBJ1-1 . . TRBV9 CASSVDLSTEAFF TGTGCCAGCAGCGTAGATCTATCCACTGAAGCTTTCTTT
TRBJ2-5 . many TRBV19 CASSIVAGETQYF TGTGCCAGTAGTATAGTGGCGGGAGAGACCCAGTACTTC
TRBJ1-1 TRBD1 many TRBV7-9 CASSDLGPTGGVMRGTEAFF TGTGCCAGCAGCGACTTAGGGCCTACAGGGGGAGTGATGCGGGGCACTGAAGCTTTCTTT
TRBJ2-7 TRBD2 . TRBV6-4 CASSETSGRGEQYF TGTGCCAGCAGTGAGACTAGCGGGAGGGGCGAGCAGTACTTC
TRBJ2-5 TRBD1 . TRBV20-1 CSAPDRGQETQYF TGCAGTGCTCCCGACAGGGGCCAAGAGACCCAGTACTTC
TRBJ1-1 TRBD1 . TRBV20-1 CSAYYDRATEAFF TGCAGTGCTTATTACGACAGGGCTACTGAAGCTTTCTTT
TRBJ1-1 . . TRBV6-1 CASSYTPPGGITEAFF TGTGCCAGCAGTTACACGCCCCCGGGAGGGATCACTGAAGCTTTCTTT
TRBJ2-2 . . TRBV7-6 CASRPDTGELFF TGTGCCAGCAGGCCCGATACCGGGGAGCTGTTTTTT
TRBJ1-1 . . TRBV14 CASSQEGARGAEAFF TGTGCCAGCAGCCAAGAGGGGGCGCGAGGCGCTGAAGCTTTCTTT